The 8 T cell receptor beta chains below come from one sample, sequenced in a study of cytomegalovirus exposure and HLA in healthy donors (dated 2017 in TCRdb). The library relied on the immunoSEQ multiplex PCR assay. For the multiplex PCR, a mixture combining 60 forward primers for TCR Vbeta segments and 13 reverse primers for TCR Jbeta segments was used. Held by TCRdb, this immuneACCESS table contains in-frame sequences only and omits some clones. Under half of the omission traces to an unresolved V gene where checked; the cause of the rest is unknown. Recorded for this sample are 150,000 to 200,000 clones; 85% to 90% of them occurred a single time. The ten largest make up under 2% of the sample. The sample was PBMCs. These receptors all come from a woman aged 18-29 years in good health and CMV-seronegative.

The chain recombines TRBV10-1 with TRBJ2-1; 7 positions agree with TRBD1. CDR3 size: 16 residues. J gave up 8 bases and V 8 bases, and 18 bases lay outside the gene matches. Germline CDR1 WNHNN, CDR2 SYGVQD (reference sequence). DNA for the CDR3: TGCGCCAGCGGCCAAACAGGGGCGGCTGAAACACATGAGCAGTTCTTC. Translated, it gives CASGQTGAAETHEQFF.

The chain uses TRBV28 and TRBJ2-7, with 10 bases that match TRBD2. CDR3 size: 15 residues. J lost 2 bases, V lost 6 bases, and 7 bases had no gene match. Germline CDR1 reads MDHEN; CDR2 reads SYDVKM. CDR3 coding DNA: TGTGCCAGCAGGCAAACTAGCGGGGCACCCTACGAGCAGTACTTC. The encoded protein is CASRQTSGAPYEQYF.

This clone occurred a few times. The V and J genes are TRBV19 and TRBJ2-7; 10 positions agree with TRBD1. The germline V gene encodes CDR1 LNHDA and CDR2 SQIVND (reference sequence). The CDR3 runs to 14 residues. The junction had 4 bases not matched to a gene; V was cut back by 6 bases and J by 2 bases. CDR3 DNA sequence: TGTGCCAGTAGCCCCGGGACAGGGGCCTACGAGCAGTACTTC. Translated: CASSPGTGAYEQYF.

The chain employs TRBV7-9 and TRBJ2-1; TRBD2 agrees at 7 bases. The V segment lost 5 bases and the J segment 0 bases; nucleotides outside the gene matches: 10. The CDR3 runs to 17 residues. Germline V lookup: CDR1 SEHNR, CDR2 FQNEAQ (reference sequence). The CDR3 DNA sequence: TGTGCCAGCAGCACCACCTCTACTAGCGACTCCTACAATGAGCAGTTCTTC. Translated: CASSTTSTSDSYNEQFF.

The chain couples TRBV7-2 to TRBJ1-5; D remains ambiguous. Germline CDR1 and CDR2: SGHTA and FQGNSA. V lost 3 bases, J lost 3 bases, and 15 bases lay in between. The CDR3 consists of 16 residues. The CDR3 coding sequence is TGTGCCAGCAGCTTCTCTGGGAGGGAACTCAATCAGCCCCAGCATTTT. Protein: CASSFSGRELNQPQHF.

V is TRBV9 and J is TRBJ1-1; possible D gene TRBD1, 5 bases. V lost 4 bases to trimming and J lost 1 base, with 14 bases between them. This CDR3 comprises 15 residues. Germline CDR1 and CDR2: SGDLS and YYNGEE. The CDR3 is CASSLRDGGNTEAFF. CDR3 sequence (DNA): TGTGCCAGCAGCCTCCGGGACGGGGGGAACACTGAAGCTTTCTTT.

This chain uses TRBV11-2 with TRBJ1-1; D remains unclear. Germline CDR1 SGHAT, CDR2 FQNNGV. Trimming took 2 bases from V and 5 from J, leaving 12 bases between them. This CDR3 has 14 amino acids. The CDR3 sequence: CASSLTASGTEAFF. In DNA form, the CDR3 reads TGTGCCAGCAGCTTAACCGCTTCAGGAACTGAAGCTTTCTTT.

The V and J genes are TRBV6-5 and TRBJ1-2; 8 nucleotides line up with TRBD1. Trimming at V came to 6 bases and at J to 11 bases, leaving 11 bases not matched to a gene. Germline V lookup: CDR1 MNHEY, CDR2 SVGAGI. This CDR3 is 13 amino acids long. CDR3 bases: TGTGCCAGCAGCCGTGGACAGGGAGAGGGGTACACCTTC. Translating it yields CASSRGQGEGYTF.